What follows are 23 T cell receptor beta chains derived from one specimen sequenced in a study of Ad26.COV2.S vaccination and SARS-CoV-2 variants. Sequencing was performed with immunoSEQ multiplex PCR; in TCRdb, only in-frame clones are kept and a portion is missing. The repertoire holds some 250,000 clones, with more than 75% as singletons. Treatment given: roughly 18 received Ad26.COV2.S at low or high dose, single or two shots; several received placebo; per-sample allocation not given. Samples analyzed were those drawn on day 63 after the first vaccine or placebo injection. The sequenced sample was peripheral blood, obtained in a trial of Ad26.COV2.S vaccine versus placebo. These receptors came from a person aged 18-60 years who received the Ad26.COV2.S COVID-19 vaccine or a placebo.

The V gene is TRBV19, the J gene TRBJ2-3; TRBD1 aligns across 7 bases. In germline, CDR1 is LNHDA, CDR2 SQIVND (reference sequence). There are 14 residues in the CDR3. J was trimmed by 1 base and V by 3 bases; bases with no gene match: 1. CDR3 in DNA: TGTGCCAGTAGTATTGGACAGGGCACAGATACGCAGTATTTT. Amino acid sequence: CASSIGQGTDTQYF.

The J gene is TRBJ1-5, the V gene TRBV24-1; D may be TRBD1 (5 bases). The ends were cut back, 4 bases at V and 4 bases at J, with 16 bases in the middle. CDR3 length: 16 residues. Germline CDR1 KGHDR, CDR2 SFDVKD. The chain's CDR3 is CATSEGPGLGNQPQHF. In DNA form, the CDR3 reads TGTGCCACCAGTGAGGGGCCGGGCCTAGGGAATCAGCCCCAGCATTTT.

This clone was seen a handful of times. V gene TRBV4-3 combines with J gene TRBJ1-3; TRBD1 agrees at 9 bases. This CDR3 is built from 17 residues. The J segment lost 0 bases and the V segment lost 0 bases, leaving 3 bases of the junction unmatched. From germline, CDR1 is LGHNA and CDR2 YSLEER. CDR3 nucleotides: TGCGCCAGCAGCCAAGATTGGGACAGGGTCTCTGGAAACACCATATATTTT. Translated, it gives CASSQDWDRVSGNTIYF.

This chain links TRBV11-2 with TRBJ2-7, with unresolved D. In germline, CDR1 is SGHAT, CDR2 FQNNGV. The CDR3 is 16 residues long. Trimming removed 2 bases at V and 5 bases at J, with 19 bases between. Here the CDR3 DNA reads TGTGCCAGCAGCTTATTCATGGCGCTCTCGGGCCACGAGCAGTACTTC. Translation gives CASSLFMALSGHEQYF.

This clone was found once. The chain has TRBV6-5 and TRBJ1-5; D might be TRBD1 (6 bases). From germline, CDR1 is MNHEY and CDR2 SVGAGI. The CDR3 covers 11 residues. V was shortened by 8 bases and J by 6 bases, with 8 bases between the two germline ends. CDR3 region: CASGGAQPQHF. The CDR3 DNA is TGTGCCAGCGGGGGGGCTCAGCCCCAGCATTTT.

V is TRBV5-5 and J is TRBJ2-7; D is undetermined. CDR3 size: 14 residues. Germline V CDR1 and CDR2: SGHKS, YYEKEE (reference sequence). V lost 0 bases to trimming and J lost 0 bases, with 7 bases between them. DNA of the CDR3: TGTGCCAGCAGCTTGGGTCTTAGCTCCTACGAGCAGTACTTC. Translating gives CASSLGLSSYEQYF.

V gene TRBV28 combines with J gene TRBJ2-1; 11 nucleotides match TRBD2. V lost 8 bases, J lost 9 bases, and 9 bases stayed unmatched. This CDR3 is 14 amino acids long. Germline CDR1 MDHEN, CDR2 SYDVKM. CDR3 loop: CASGKLAGVGEQFF. CDR3 nucleotide sequence: TGTGCCAGCGGTAAACTAGCGGGGGTTGGTGAGCAGTTCTTC.

This clone was found once. The chain recombines TRBV20-1 with TRBJ2-5; D is unclear. The CDR3 sequence is 11 residues long. Germline-derived CDR1 and CDR2 are DFQATT and SNEGSKA (reference sequence). Trimming shortened V by 6 bases and J by 1 base, and 6 bases separated the two germline ends. The CDR3 nucleotides read TGCAGTGCGGGGTTCCAAGAGACCCAGTACTTC. Protein: CSAGFQETQYF.

The chain links TRBV19 to TRBJ2-7; D assignment may be TRBD1 or TRBD2 (5 bases each). V gave up 7 bases and J gave up 3 bases, with 19 bases separating them. CDR1 and CDR2 from the germline V gene are LNHDA and SQIVND (reference sequence). CDR3 length equals 15 residues. This CDR3 is CASTAGAGIYYEQYF. The CDR3 DNA sequence: TGTGCCAGTACCGCGGGTGCAGGGATCTACTACGAGCAGTACTTC.

A single count supports this clone. The V call is TRBV7-2, the J call TRBJ2-2, with D unresolved. Per germline, CDR1 SGHTA and CDR2 FQGNSA. This CDR3 comprises 13 residues. Between the trimmed V and J ends, which lost 5 bases and 4 bases, there was a span of 8 bases. The CDR3: CASSRASTGELFF. In DNA, the CDR3 is TGTGCCAGCAGCCGTGCGTCCACCGGGGAGCTGTTTTTT.

V usage is TRBV6-5 and J usage is TRBJ2-5, with 11 nucleotides matching TRBD2. The CDR3 consists of 14 residues. Trimming cost V 6 bases and J 4 bases; bases outside gene matches: 4. Looked up from germline, CDR1 is MNHEY and CDR2 is SVGAGI. The CDR3 nucleotides are TGTGCCAGCAGGCTAGCGGGAGGATCAGAGACCCAGTACTTC. It codes for CASRLAGGSETQYF.

The chain uses TRBV5-1 and TRBJ2-3; D may be TRBD2 (7 bases). The CDR3 is 16 amino acids. Germline V gene data show CDR1 as SGHRS and CDR2 as YFSETQ. V was trimmed by 0 bases and J by 2 bases, leaving 13 bases between them. The CDR3 region has the DNA TGCGCCAGCAGCTTGGGACCGGGGGGCAACACAGATACGCAGTATTTT. This translates into CASSLGPGGNTDTQYF.

The chain couples TRBV19 to TRBJ1-2; 11 positions match TRBD1. CDR3 size: 19 residues. V lost 0 bases and J lost 4; bases outside the gene matches: 13. Looked up from germline, CDR1 is LNHDA and CDR2 is SQIVND (reference sequence). The CDR3 bases are TGTGCCAGTAGTATAGATCCATGGACAGGGGGCGACGGGTCCTATGGCTACACCTTC. Protein: CASSIDPWTGGDGSYGYTF. The full variable domain, completed using reference TRBV19 and TRBJ1-2, is DGGITQSPKYLFRKEGQNVTLSCEQNLNHDAMYWYRQDPGQGLRLIYYSQIVNDFQKGDIAEGYSVSREKKESFPLTVTSAQKNPTAFYLCASSIDPWTGGDGSYGYTFGSGTRLTVV.

This chain connects TRBV5-6 to TRBJ1-6, with D possibly being TRBD1 (5 bases). CDR1 is SGHDT, CDR2 YYEEEE, per germline. The V gene lost 0 bases and the J gene lost 8 bases, with 12 bases spanning the gap. This CDR3 is built from 15 residues. As DNA, the CDR3 is TGTGCCAGCAGCTTGGGGGGAGGGGCGGATTCACCCCTCCACTTT. As protein: CASSLGGGADSPLHF.

The rearrangement uses TRBV6-5 and TRBJ1-6; TRBD1 agrees at 8 bases. The CDR3 has 14 amino acids. Germline values: CDR1 MNHEY, CDR2 SVGAGI. Trimming cost V 6 bases and J 5 bases; bases outside gene matches: 3. Here the CDR3 DNA reads TGTGCCAGCAGGGACAGGGCCCATAATTCACCCCTCCACTTT. As protein: CASRDRAHNSPLHF.

CDR3 bases: TGTGCCAGCAGCTATCTAGCGGGGGGGATCGGGGATACGCAGTATTTT. Its protein product is CASSYLAGGIGDTQYF. V is TRBV6-2 or TRBV6-3 and J is TRBJ2-3; 12 bases line up with TRBD2. Germline trimming cut 6 bases from V and 6 bases from J; bases unmatched to any gene: 10. The CDR3 has 16 amino acids. Germline V gene data show CDR1 as MNHEY and CDR2 as SVGEGT.

V usage is TRBV5-5 and J usage is TRBJ2-7; tentatively, D is TRBD2 (5 bases). Germline V gene data show CDR1 as SGHKS and CDR2 as YYEKEE (reference sequence). The V gene lost 0 bases and the J gene lost 0 bases, with 10 bases spanning the gap. The CDR3 contains 15 residues. The CDR3 nucleotides read TGTGCCAGCAGCTTGGCCACGGGAAGCTCCTACGAGCAGTACTTC. This gives the protein CASSLATGSSYEQYF.

The rearrangement uses TRBV6-5 and TRBJ1-4; TRBD1 matches 7 bases. Germline V gene sequence: CDR1 MNHEY, CDR2 SVGAGI. The J segment lost 8 bases and the V segment lost 9 bases, leaving 12 bases of the junction unmatched. The CDR3 has 14 amino acids. Here the CDR3 reads CASKTGQKYEKLFF. The CDR3 nucleotides read TGTGCCAGTAAGACAGGGCAGAAATACGAAAAACTGTTTTTT.

This CDR3 is CASSYDDTGELFF. DNA of the CDR3: TGTGCCAGCAGTTACGATGACACCGGGGAGCTGTTTTTT. This chain uses TRBV6-5 with TRBJ2-2; D is undetermined. Between the trimmed V and J ends, which lost 2 bases and 3 bases, there was a span of 4 bases. The CDR3 is 13 residues long. Germline V gene sequence: CDR1 MNHEY, CDR2 SVGAGI.

V is TRBV29-1 and J is TRBJ2-2; possible D gene TRBD1, 5 bases. The germline CDR1 and CDR2 sequences are SQVTM and ANQGSEA. V gave up 2 bases and J gave up 4 bases, with 11 bases separating them. The CDR3 is 14 amino acids. For the CDR3, the DNA is TGCAGCGTTGAATCAGGGTTCGGCACCGGGGAGCTGTTTTTT. This encodes CSVESGFGTGELFF.

The genes are TRBV2 and TRBJ2-7; D ambiguous. V was cut by 6 bases and J by 4 bases, with 4 bases left in between. CDR1 is SNHLY, CDR2 FYNNEI, per germline. The CDR3 consists of 10 residues. This CDR3 reads CASRVYEQYF. The CDR3 bases are TGTGCCAGCAGGGTTTACGAGCAGTACTTC.

The rearrangement links TRBV4-1 to TRBJ2-1; 11 bases fit TRBD2. Trimming removed 3 bases from V and 6 bases from J; junction bases left unmatched: 10. CDR3 length equals 17 residues. Germline CDR1 reads MGHRA; CDR2 reads YSYEKL. The CDR3 bases are TGCGCCAGCAGCCAGTACGGGATGACTAGCGGGACCAATGAGCAGTTCTTC. Its translation: CASSQYGMTSGTNEQFF.

This sequence joins TRBV5-1 and TRBJ1-5; 9 nucleotides line up with TRBD1. The CDR3 totals 17 residues. The V segment lost 4 bases and the J segment 5 bases; nucleotides outside the gene matches: 13. The germline V gene has CDR1 SGHRS and CDR2 YFSETQ. The CDR3 DNA reads as TGCGCCAGCAGCCCACAACCGGGACAGGGAGGAGATCAGCCCCAGCATTTT. Protein sequence: CASSPQPGQGGDQPQHF.